The next 6 T cell receptor beta chains were all read from a single sample in a study of OX40 agonist ivuxolimab in advanced cancers. Repertoires were generated with immunoSEQ multiplex PCR, while TCRdb's copy carries only in-frame clones and drops some. Of approximately 60,000 clones in the sample, around 85% are singletons; the top ten hold approximately 3%. The material sequenced was CD4+ or CD8+ T cells sorted from blood, taken in a trial of the OX40 agonist ivuxolimab. These receptors were obtained from an adult with an advanced solid tumor such as melanoma, head and neck, liver or kidney cancer.

This chain connects TRBV30 to TRBJ1-4, with D perhaps matching TRBD1 (6 bases). Trimming pared 4 bases from V and 8 bases from J, leaving 14 bases between. The CDR3 runs to 13 residues. The germline CDR1 and CDR2 sequences are GTSNPN and SVGIG (reference sequence). In DNA form, the CDR3 reads TGTGCCTGGAACGGGGGCGCGGGGGAAAAACTGTTTTTT. Encoded protein: CAWNGGAGEKLFF. The whole variable domain, remainder taken from reference TRBV30 and TRBJ1-4, is SQTIHQWPATLVQPVGSPLSLECTVEGTSNPNLYWYRQAAGRGLQLLFYSVGIGQISSEVPQNLSASRPQDRQFILSSKKLLLSDSGFYLCAWNGGAGEKLFFGSGTQLSVL.

The V gene is TRBV7-9, the J gene TRBJ2-3; D may match TRBD1 or TRBD2 (5 bases each). The V and J ends lost 6 bases and 2 bases respectively, with 15 bases between them. From germline, CDR1 is SEHNR and CDR2 FQNEAQ (reference sequence). The CDR3 loop spans 15 amino acids. The CDR3 sequence is CASRPRGPDTDTQYF. In nucleotides, the CDR3 is TGTGCCAGCAGACCCCGGGGCCCAGACACAGATACGCAGTATTTT.

The chain has TRBV9 and TRBJ1-1, with 7 positions matching TRBD1. The CDR3 runs 13 residues. The junction had 5 bases not matched to a gene; V was cut back by 1 base and J by 8 bases. Germline CDR1 and CDR2: SGDLS and YYNGEE. The CDR3: CASSVREGAEAFF. Here the CDR3 DNA reads TGTGCCAGCAGCGTAAGGGAGGGGGCCGAAGCTTTCTTT.

The genes are TRBV9 and TRBJ2-7; D may correspond to TRBD1 or TRBD2 (5 bases each). Trimming left V 5 bases short and J 5 bases short, with 17 bases between. The length of the CDR3 is 14 residues. Germline CDR1 SGDLS, CDR2 YYNGEE. CDR3 protein: CASSVGPLKDEQYF. CDR3 DNA: TGTGCCAGCAGTGTGGGACCTCTTAAGGACGAGCAGTACTTC.

V is TRBV6-6 and J is TRBJ2-1; D perhaps matches TRBD2 (6 bases). Trimming took off 5 bases at V and 2 bases at J, with 13 bases between the two ends. Per the germline V gene, CDR1 is MNHNY and CDR2 is SVGAGI (reference sequence). There are 15 residues in the CDR3. CDR3 sequence (DNA): TGTGCCAGCAGTCCTAGCGTTCCGACCTACAATGAGCAGTTCTTC. Amino acids: CASSPSVPTYNEQFF.

In regard to this clone: A read error may produce the germline difference seen at one junction end. V gene TRBV6-5 combines with J gene TRBJ2-7, with 8 nucleotides matching TRBD1. The germline CDR1 and CDR2 sequences are MNHEY and SVGAGI. There are 14 residues in the CDR3. CDR3 loop: CASSPWTGTYEQCF. The CDR3 DNA follows: TGTGCCAGCAGTCCCTGGACAGGGACCTACGAGCAGTGCTTC.